These 3 T cell receptor beta chains came from one sample sequenced in a study of CD8+CD57+ T cells in acquired aplastic anemia. Template material for TCR beta VDJ and CDR3 profiling consisted of genomic DNA. One entry per CDR3 protein, called by TCRdb with MiXCR from the reads. Among about 420,000 distinct CDR3 sequences, 60% to 80% were seen once, and the ten largest hold 4%. The sample comprised sorted CD4+, CD8+, or CD8+CD57+ T cells (not recorded which) from PBMCs. The receptor source for this set is a human donor in good health, serving as a control.

In the case of this clonotype: It is likely a read error, because the conserved phenylalanine at the end of the CDR3 is missing. It is unclear where the CDR3 begins or ends on the DNA, so no DNA is shown, and the CDR3 is as TCRdb lists it. This chain links TRBV7-3 with TRBJ2-7; the table's D call, TRBD1, has no DNA check behind it. The V gene's germline CDR1 is SGHTA and CDR2 FQGTGA. The CDR3 has 12 residues if both end residues are counted. The CDR3 sequence is CASSFIGYGMHY.

This clonotype has only one observation. No conserved phenylalanine or tryptophan is present at the end of the CDR3, so a read error is the likely explanation. Because the CDR3's place on the DNA is in doubt, the DNA is left out and the CDR3 is given as listed by TCRdb. This sequence joins TRBV7-2 and TRBJ2-2. Termini included, the CDR3 measures 12 amino acids. CDR1 and CDR2 from the germline V gene are SGHTA and FQGNSA. This CDR3 reads CASSALGGELPL.

This rearrangement joins TRBV19 to TRBJ1-6; D is undetermined. CDR1 is LNHDA, CDR2 SQIVND, per germline (reference sequence). Deletions cut 5 bases from V and 17 bases from J, with 28 bases between. CDR3 length equals 16 residues. In nucleotides, the CDR3 is TGTGCCAGTAGTCTCCAGCACGGGTCCTATAATTCTCCCTTCCACTTT. Its translation is CASSLQHGSYNSPFHF.